This T cell receptor (beta chain) was identified during a study of vaccination effects on CD4 cells after COVID-19. Losses at the gene ends were 6 bases for V and 6 bases for J; bases not matched to a gene: 9. The CDR3 runs 14 residues. Germline CDR1 is SQVTM and CDR2 is ANQGSEA. Method: immunoSEQ multiplex PCR; TCRdb's copy keeps in-frame clones and lacks some. The table lists about 58,000 clones, more than 60% of them singletons. Isolating CD4+ T cells followed approximately 11 days of culture. Note on this clone: Its specificity is not known.

This rearrangement joins TRBV29-1 to TRBJ1-5; 9 bases are shared with TRBD1. This clonotype was obtained from a human donor who received a COVID-19 vaccine. Source: CD4+ T cells from PBMCs cultured without peptide, taken before COVID-19 vaccination. CDR3 protein: CSVRDRDRSQPQHF. CDR3 coding DNA: TGCAGCGTCCGGGACAGGGATCGTAGTCAGCCCCAGCATTTT.